Below, 22 T cell receptor beta chains from the same sample are listed, as sequenced in a study of T cell repertoires and HLA-DP antigens. The assay was immunoSEQ multiplex PCR, and TCRdb's table has in-frame clones only and misses some. The table has 55,000 to 80,000 clones, about four fifths seen once; the top ten hold around 1.5%. Their antigen targets remain unknown. Specimen: CD4+ T cells from PBMCs. Receptor source: a man aged 60 to 69 in good health and CMV-seronegative.

The chain couples TRBV19 to TRBJ1-5; 8 nucleotides match TRBD1. The CDR3 length is 17 residues. V lost 6 bases, J lost 4 bases, and 14 bases stayed unmatched. In germline, CDR1 is LNHDA, CDR2 SQIVND (reference sequence). CDR3 residues: CASSTEGTGWENQPQHF. The CDR3 DNA reads as TGTGCCAGTAGCACCGAGGGGACAGGTTGGGAAAATCAGCCCCAGCATTTT. Together with reference TRBV19 and TRBJ1-5, the CDR3 gives the full variable domain: DGGITQSPKYLFRKEGQNVTLSCEQNLNHDAMYWYRQDPGQGLRLIYYSQIVNDFQKGDIAEGYSVSREKKESFPLTVTSAQKNPTAFYLCASSTEGTGWENQPQHFGDGTRLSIL.

The chain links TRBV7-9 to TRBJ2-1, with D possibly called TRBD1 or TRBD2 (5 bases each). This CDR3 has 15 amino acids. Germline loops: CDR1 SEHNR, CDR2 FQNEAQ (reference sequence). V lost 5 bases and J 5 bases, leaving 16 bases between the germline ends. The CDR3 DNA reads as TGTGCCAGCAGCATCTCGGACGGGACCCACAATGAGCAGTTCTTC. Its translation: CASSISDGTHNEQFF. The full variable domain, its missing parts supplied by reference TRBV7-9 and TRBJ2-1, is DTGVSQNPRHKITKRGQNVTFRCDPISEHNRLYWYRQTLGQGPEFLTYFQNEAQLEKSRLLSDRFSAERPKGSFSTLEIQRTEQGDSAMYLCASSISDGTHNEQFFGPGTRLTVL.

The rearrangement uses TRBV5-1 and TRBJ2-3; no clear D. Germline loops: CDR1 SGHRS, CDR2 YFSETQ. Trimming removed 3 bases from V and 5 bases from J, with 4 bases in between. The CDR3 sequence is 11 residues long. This CDR3 is CASSSEDTQYF. In DNA form, the CDR3 reads TGCGCCAGCAGCTCAGAAGATACGCAGTATTTT.

This chain links TRBV10-3 with TRBJ1-2; 9 bases map to TRBD1. Per the germline V gene, CDR1 is ENHRY and CDR2 is SYGVKD. With V trimmed by 6 bases and J by 4 bases, 3 bases remained unmatched. This CDR3 is built from 13 residues. CDR3 in amino acids: CAISEDRGYGYTF. The CDR3 DNA reads as TGTGCCATCAGCGAGGACAGGGGCTATGGCTACACCTTC.

This clone was picked up a small number of times. This sequence joins TRBV30 and TRBJ1-1; no definite D call. The CDR3 is made up of 13 amino acids. With 5 bases removed from V and 4 bases from J, the gap between germline ends came to 14 bases. The V gene's germline CDR1 is GTSNPN and CDR2 SVGIG (reference sequence). CDR3 protein: CAWRLVVGTEAFF. CDR3 nucleotide sequence: TGTGCCTGGCGACTGGTTGTGGGCACTGAAGCTTTCTTT.

J is TRBJ1-1 and V is TRBV7-9, with TRBD1 matching over 10 bases. There are 14 residues in the CDR3. Germline V CDR1 and CDR2: SEHNR, FQNEAQ (reference sequence). V lost 4 bases to trimming and J lost 11 bases; unmatched junction nucleotides: 10. CDR3 nucleotide sequence: TGTGCCAGCAGCTCGAACGGACAGGGGGATCGCGCTTTCTTT. As protein: CASSSNGQGDRAFF.

J is TRBJ1-1 and V is TRBV4-3; TRBD1 agrees at 7 bases. In germline, CDR1 is LGHNA, CDR2 YSLEER. This CDR3 region has 14 residues. V trimming: 4 bases; J trimming: 5 bases; junction bases outside the gene matches: 7. The DNA of the CDR3 is TGCGCCAGCAGCCGTTCTATCAGGGGGACTGAAGCTTTCTTT. It codes for CASSRSIRGTEAFF.

CDR3 protein: CASSIEAPTDTQYF. CDR3 DNA: TGTGCCAGTAGTATAGAGGCCCCAACAGATACGCAGTATTTT. The chain employs TRBV19 and TRBJ2-3; unclear D gene. This CDR3 comprises 14 residues. The germline V gene encodes CDR1 LNHDA and CDR2 SQIVND (reference sequence). Trimming pared 0 bases from V and 3 bases from J, leaving 7 bases between.

V is TRBV7-9 and J is TRBJ2-1; D remains unclear. Germline CDR1 and CDR2: SEHNR and FQNEAQ (reference sequence). The CDR3 length is 14 residues. V was shortened by 0 bases and J by 5 bases, with 8 bases between the two germline ends. The CDR3, as DNA: TGTGCCAGCAGCTTAGCGACTGGGGACAATGAGCAGTTCTTC. Amino acids: CASSLATGDNEQFF.

This clone appeared a few times. Here the CDR3 DNA reads TGTGCCAGCACCGAAGCCGAGGGACGGAACTATGGCTACACCTTC. Its protein is CASTEAEGRNYGYTF. V is TRBV2 and J is TRBJ1-2; the D gene is possibly TRBD1 (5 bases). The length of the CDR3 is 15 residues. Deletions cut 7 bases from V and 2 bases from J, with 17 bases between. Germline V gene lookup returns CDR1 SNHLY and CDR2 FYNNEI. Using reference TRBV2 and TRBJ1-2 for the parts outside the CDR3, the full variable domain is EPEVTQTPSHQVTQMGQEVILRCVPISNHLYFYWYRQILGQKVEFLVSFYNNEISEKSEIFDDQFSVERPDGSNFTLKIRSTKLEDSAMYFCASTEAEGRNYGYTFGSGTRLTVV.

The chain combines TRBV30 with TRBJ2-4; D is perhaps TRBD2 (5 bases). CDR1 is GTSNPN and CDR2 is SVGIG in the germline V gene (reference sequence). The V end was cut by 0 bases, the J end by 12 bases, with 12 bases between. The CDR3 is made up of 12 amino acids. For the CDR3, the DNA is TGTGCCTGGAGTGTACAAGGGAGCGGTCAGTACTTC. This encodes CAWSVQGSGQYF.

The chain carries TRBV7-2 and TRBJ2-1, with TRBD2 matching over 9 bases. V trimming: 3 bases; J trimming: 5 bases; junction bases outside the gene matches: 5. The CDR3 contains 15 residues. Germline values: CDR1 SGHTA, CDR2 FQGNSA. CDR3 sequence: CASSFSSGNHNEQFF. As DNA, the CDR3 is TGTGCCAGCAGCTTCTCTAGCGGGAACCACAATGAGCAGTTCTTC. The full variable domain, its missing parts supplied by reference TRBV7-2 and TRBJ2-1, is GAGVSQSPSNKVTEKGKDVELRCDPISGHTALYWYRQSLGQGLEFLIYFQGNSAPDKSGLPSDRFSAERTGGSVSTLTIQRTQQEDSAVYLCASSFSSGNHNEQFFGPGTRLTVL.

The V and J genes are TRBV10-3 and TRBJ2-2, with 8 bases fitting TRBD2. Germline V gene sequence: CDR1 ENHRY, CDR2 SYGVKD. The CDR3 runs to 15 residues. V was clipped by 6 bases and J by 0 bases; unmatched bases: 3. The CDR3 region has the DNA TGTGCCATCAGCACGGGACTAGCGAACACCGGGGAGCTGTTTTTT. Residues: CAISTGLANTGELFF.

The rearrangement joins TRBV30 to TRBJ1-2; maybe TRBD1 (5 bases). V shed 3 bases and J shed 2 bases, with 10 bases lying between them. The CDR3 has 13 residues. Germline values: CDR1 GTSNPN, CDR2 SVGIG (reference sequence). CDR3 protein: CAWRLGTNYGYTF. The CDR3 coding sequence is TGTGCCTGGAGATTGGGGACCAACTATGGCTACACCTTC.

V is TRBV30 and J is TRBJ2-5; 7 bases align to TRBD1. This CDR3 has 13 amino acids. CDR1 is GTSNPN and CDR2 is SVGIG in the germline V gene (reference sequence). The ends lost 5 bases at V and 5 bases at J; junction bases unmatched: 8. The CDR3 region is CAWAQGWGETQYF. CDR3 nucleotides: TGTGCCTGGGCACAGGGGTGGGGTGAGACCCAGTACTTC.

The V gene is TRBV2, the J gene TRBJ1-5; D call uncertain. The germline V and J ends were trimmed by 6 bases and 0 bases, with 6 bases remaining between them. Germline lookup yields CDR1 SNHLY and CDR2 FYNNEI. This CDR3 comprises 13 residues. CDR3 in DNA: TGTGCCAGCAGCAGTCATAGCAATCAGCCCCAGCATTTT. It specifies CASSSHSNQPQHF.

A few counts support this clone. This sequence joins TRBV7-2 and TRBJ2-7, with D possibly TRBD1 on 5 matching bases. V lost 3 bases, J lost 4 bases, and 16 bases lay in between. The CDR3 has 15 amino acids. Germline CDR1 and CDR2: SGHTA and FQGNSA. CDR3 sequence (DNA): TGTGCCAGCAGCTTTCCAGGGTCCCGATCTTACGAGCAGTACTTC. This sequence encodes CASSFPGSRSYEQYF.

This clone was picked up a small number of times. The chain links TRBV5-8 to TRBJ2-7; D possibly matches TRBD1 or TRBD2 (6 bases each). Germline V CDR1 and CDR2: SGHTS, YDEGEE. The CDR3 consists of 17 residues. V was shortened by 4 bases and J by 0 bases, with 20 bases between the two germline ends. The CDR3 sequence: CASSRGGPRLFSYEQYF. The CDR3 DNA reads as TGTGCCAGCAGCCGAGGGGGGCCACGCCTTTTCTCCTACGAGCAGTACTTC. Using reference TRBV5-8 and TRBJ2-7 for the parts outside the CDR3, the full variable domain is EAGVTQSPTHLIKTRGQQATLRCSPISGHTSVYWYQQALGLGLQFLLWYDEGEERNRGNFPPRFSGRQFPNYSSELNVNALELEDSALYLCASSRGGPRLFSYEQYFGPGTRLTVT.

This chain links TRBV6-1 with TRBJ2-7, with D perhaps TRBD2 (7 bases). Germline values: CDR1 MNHNS, CDR2 SASEGT. CDR3 length equals 14 residues. Deletions cut 10 bases from V and 5 bases from J, with 21 bases between. CDR3 region: CATQVGGARNEQYF. The DNA of the CDR3 is TGTGCCACCCAGGTAGGGGGGGCTCGGAACGAGCAGTACTTC.

The V and J genes are TRBV28 and TRBJ2-7, with a weak D call TRBD1 (6 bases). The germline V gene encodes CDR1 MDHEN and CDR2 SYDVKM. V was clipped by 7 bases and J by 6 bases, with 19 bases between them. CDR3 size: 14 residues. CDR3 protein: CASTKTGSVSEQYF. CDR3 DNA sequence: TGTGCCAGCACCAAGACAGGTTCAGTCTCCGAGCAGTACTTC.

This chain joins TRBV6-1 and TRBJ2-7, with D uncertain. The length of the CDR3 is 15 residues. Germline V gene sequence: CDR1 MNHNS, CDR2 SASEGT. V was trimmed by 4 bases and J by 0 bases, leaving 13 bases between them. The CDR3 region is CASSAGRASSYEQYF. CDR3 nucleotide sequence: TGTGCCAGCAGTGCCGGGCGTGCCAGCTCCTACGAGCAGTACTTC.

The rearrangement uses TRBV14 and TRBJ1-6; 7 bases are shared with TRBD1. V gave up 4 bases and J gave up 6 bases; unmatched junction bases: 15. In germline, CDR1 is SGHDN, CDR2 FVKESK. The CDR3 is 18 residues long. CDR3 sequence (DNA): TGTGCCAGCAGCCCCCGAGGTGGGTCAGGGGGAATTAATTCACCCCTCCACTTT. Its protein product is CASSPRGGSGGINSPLHF.